Presented here are 14 T cell receptor beta chains from one specimen sequenced in a study of shared clonotypes between healthy human individuals. Generated by immunoSEQ multiplex PCR, the TCRdb table keeps only in-frame clones and is missing some. Here the sample spans hundreds of thousands of clones, around 77% being singletons. Sequencing was done on a sample of PBMCs. The receptor set was obtained from a woman aged 40 to 49 in good health. Some clones in this sample may be carry-over from other donors' samples.

A note on this clone: This probably arose from a read error, given a far larger clone one base away. V usage is TRBV28 and J usage is TRBJ2-5; no clear D gene. CDR1 and CDR2 (germline): MDHEN, SYDVKM. The CDR3 has 10 residues. V gave up 6 bases and J gave up 4 bases, with 3 bases separating them. For the CDR3, the DNA is TGTGCCAGCAGCCGAGAGACCCAGTACTTC. It codes for CASSRETQYF.

The CDR3 spells CASSPQQGTDTQYF. CDR3 DNA sequence: TGTGCCAGCAGTCCCCAGCAGGGCACAGATACGCAGTATTTT. This rearrangement joins TRBV28 to TRBJ2-3; no clear D. CDR1 MDHEN and CDR2 SYDVKM come from the germline V gene. Between the trimmed V and J ends, which lost 5 bases and 1 base, there was a span of 10 bases. This CDR3 contains 14 residues.

The chain uses TRBV6-6 and TRBJ1-4, with D perhaps matching TRBD1 (6 bases). The CDR3 totals 14 residues. Trimming took 7 bases from V and 1 from J, leaving 10 bases between them. CDR1 and CDR2 (germline): MNHNY, SVGAGI (reference sequence). The CDR3 nucleotides are TGTGCCAGCAAAGGACAGTTAACTAATGAAAAACTGTTTTTT. The encoded protein is CASKGQLTNEKLFF.

The rearrangement uses TRBV4-2 and TRBJ1-4; D is ambiguous. Germline CDR1 and CDR2: LGHNA and YNFKEQ. The CDR3 totals 15 residues. Trimming took off 0 bases at V and 3 bases at J, with 8 bases between the two ends. Here the CDR3 DNA reads TGTGCCAGCAGCCAAGATAGACAAGCTAATGAAAAACTGTTTTTT. Its protein is CASSQDRQANEKLFF.

This chain uses TRBV5-5 with TRBJ2-5, with a weak D call TRBD2 (6 bases). V gave up 4 bases and J gave up 3 bases, with 16 bases separating them. CDR3 size: 15 residues. Germline CDR1 reads SGHKS; CDR2 reads YYEKEE (reference sequence). In DNA form, the CDR3 reads TGTGCCAGCAGCCTGGGGCTTAGCGGAGAAGAGACCCAGTACTTC. It codes for CASSLGLSGEETQYF.

Worth noting for this clone: At one boundary the junction diverges from the germline segment, which might be a read error. Other DNA sequences of this sample code for an identical CDR3. V and J are TRBV7-3 and TRBJ2-7, with 9 bases fitting TRBD1. The CDR3 covers 15 residues. Germline V CDR1 and CDR2: SGHTA, FQGTGA. CDR3 bases: TGTGCTAGCAGCTCGGGGACAGGGTTGACCTACGAGCAGTACTTC. It specifies CASSSGTGLTYEQYF. Full variable domain (rest looked up from reference TRBV7-3 and TRBJ2-7): GAGVSQTPSNKVTEKGKYVELRCDPISGHTALYWYRQSLGQGPEFLIYFQGTGAADDSGLPNDRFFAVRPEGSVSTLKIQRTERGDSAVYLCASSSGTGLTYEQYFGPGTRLTVT.

The gene calls are TRBV9 and TRBJ2-7, with TRBD2 identical over 8 bases. The V and J ends lost 4 bases and 5 bases, in that order; junction bases with no gene match: 14. The CDR3 runs to 16 residues. Germline V lookup: CDR1 SGDLS, CDR2 YYNGEE. This chain's CDR3 is CASSPRGGREANEQYF. CDR3 bases: TGTGCCAGCAGCCCCCGAGGGGGGCGGGAGGCGAACGAGCAGTACTTC. Filled out from reference TRBV9 and TRBJ2-7, the complete variable domain reads DSGVTQTPKHLITATGQRVTLRCSPRSGDLSVYWYQQSLDQGLQFLIQYYNGEERAKGNILERFSAQQFPDLHSELNLSSLELGDSALYFCASSPRGGREANEQYFGPGTRLTVT.

The chain links TRBV19 to TRBJ2-7, with 7 bases identical to TRBD1. CDR3 length: 13 residues. Germline lookup yields CDR1 LNHDA and CDR2 SQIVND (reference sequence). V was pared by 4 bases and J by 4 bases, with 4 bases of the junction left unmatched. CDR3: CASSRQGRYEQYF. The CDR3 DNA reads TGTGCCAGTAGTAGACAGGGTCGGTACGAGCAGTACTTC.

The chain links TRBV6-1 to TRBJ2-1; 11 bases line up with TRBD2. Germline loops: CDR1 MNHNS, CDR2 SASEGT. The CDR3 loop spans 14 amino acids. J was trimmed by 10 bases and V by 2 bases; bases with no gene match: 4. The CDR3 coding sequence is TGTGCCAGCAGTGAACTAGCGGGAGGAGAAGAGCAGTTCTTC. Its protein is CASSELAGGEEQFF.

The chain is built from TRBV7-9 and TRBJ1-1; no firm D call. The CDR3 totals 15 residues. Trimming left V 5 bases short and J 5 bases short, with 18 bases between. Germline lookup yields CDR1 SEHNR and CDR2 FQNEAQ (reference sequence). The CDR3 sequence: CASSPPRYFGTEAFF. The DNA for the CDR3 is TGTGCCAGCAGCCCGCCACGTTATTTTGGAACTGAAGCTTTCTTT.

V usage is TRBV27 and J usage is TRBJ2-7, with D unresolved. The germline V gene has CDR1 MNHEY and CDR2 SMNVEV (reference sequence). This CDR3 is 16 amino acids long. V was cut by 0 bases and J by 6 bases, with 18 bases left in between. CDR3 sequence: CASSLSPPPFWGEQYF. In DNA, the CDR3 is TGTGCCAGCAGTTTATCGCCCCCCCCATTTTGGGGCGAGCAGTACTTC.

The chain employs TRBV6-9 and TRBJ2-1, with TRBD1 matching 10 bases. Germline V gene sequence: CDR1 MNHGY, CDR2 SVAAGI. V shed 4 bases, J shed 7 bases, and the junction held 10 bases outside the gene matches. The CDR3 is made up of 16 amino acids. CDR3 DNA: TGTGCCAGCAGTTTCATCGGGACAGGGGTTTGTAATGAGCAGTTCTTC. Its protein is CASSFIGTGVCNEQFF.

This clone turned up a few times. The gene calls are TRBV5-4 and TRBJ2-7; TRBD2 might be the D (5 bases). The germline V gene has CDR1 SGHNT and CDR2 YYREEE (reference sequence). The CDR3 is 14 residues long. The ends were cut back, 4 bases at V and 6 bases at J, with 17 bases in the middle. The CDR3 here is CASSLCPDFCEQYF. Written as DNA, the CDR3 is TGTGCCAGCAGCCTATGTCCGGACTTTTGCGAGCAGTACTTC.

The chain employs TRBV11-2 and TRBJ1-3, with D perhaps matching TRBD1 (5 bases). Trimming removed 5 bases at V and 4 bases at J, with 12 bases between. The germline V gene has CDR1 SGHAT and CDR2 FQNNGV. This CDR3 is 14 amino acids long. CDR3: CASSLLGQGNTIYF. CDR3 bases: TGTGCCAGCAGCCTCTTGGGGCAAGGAAACACCATATATTTT.